These 6 T cell receptor beta chains originate from one sample sequenced in a study of Tregs in tolerant kidney transplant recipients. Here immunoSEQ multiplex PCR was the method, and the copy in TCRdb shows in-frame clones only, minus some. The sample shows some 90,000 clones, more than 80% of them seen only once. The sequenced sample was CD8+ T cells from blood. The source is a human donor in good health.

V gene TRBV11-2 combines with J gene TRBJ2-3, with D possibly matching TRBD1 (6 bases). V lost 4 bases and J lost 1, with 24 bases in between. This CDR3 spans 19 amino acids. Germline lookup yields CDR1 SGHAT and CDR2 FQNNGV. The CDR3 bases are TGTGCCAGCAGCTCACCACAGGGTATGGAATCCCTTGGCACAGATACGCAGTATTTT. Translated, it gives CASSSPQGMESLGTDTQYF.

This clone was seen once. This chain connects TRBV21-1 to TRBJ2-7; the table's D call of TRBD1 was not tested on the DNA. TRBV21-1 is flagged as a pseudogene. There are 13 residues in the CDR3. Here the CDR3 reads CASSLQGPHEQYF. CDR3 in DNA: TGTGCCAGCAGCCTACAGGGACCCCACGAGCAGTACTTC.

The rearrangement links TRBV19 to TRBJ2-7; 13 nucleotides align to TRBD2. The CDR3 totals 14 residues. J lost 6 bases, V lost 7 bases, and 6 bases had no gene match. Germline V gene sequence: CDR1 LNHDA, CDR2 SQIVND (reference sequence). In nucleotides, the CDR3 is TGTGCCAGTAACCCCGGGACTAGCGGGACCGAGCAGTACTTC. Residues: CASNPGTSGTEQYF. Drawing the rest from reference TRBV19 and TRBJ2-7, the complete variable domain is DGGITQSPKYLFRKEGQNVTLSCEQNLNHDAMYWYRQDPGQGLRLIYYSQIVNDFQKGDIAEGYSVSREKKESFPLTVTSAQKNPTAFYLCASNPGTSGTEQYFGPGTRLTVT.

V gene TRBV11-2 combines with J gene TRBJ1-1; D perhaps matches TRBD1 (6 bases). V dropped 5 bases and J dropped 6 bases, with 10 bases sitting between them. The CDR3 consists of 12 residues. Germline loops: CDR1 SGHAT, CDR2 FQNNGV. Here the CDR3 DNA reads TGTGCCAGCAGCACAGGGAGCCCTGAAGCTTTCTTT. Protein sequence: CASSTGSPEAFF.

The chain's CDR3 is CASSPPPGQEAYEQYF. CDR3 DNA: TGCGCCAGCAGCCCGCCGCCGGGACAGGAAGCCTACGAGCAGTACTTC. The genes are TRBV5-1 and TRBJ2-7; 8 bases map to TRBD1. With 4 bases clipped from V and 2 bases from J, the junction kept 11 bases outside the gene matches. Looked up from germline, CDR1 is SGHRS and CDR2 is YFSETQ. The CDR3 contains 16 residues.

V is TRBV7-9 and J is TRBJ2-3; 8 nucleotides align to TRBD2. With V trimmed by 1 base and J by 5 bases, 17 bases remained unmatched. Germline V gene data show CDR1 as SEHNR and CDR2 as FQNEAQ (reference sequence). This CDR3 contains 19 residues. The DNA for the CDR3 is TGTGCCAGCAGCTTAGATTCTGGGGAAGCGGGAGTGGCGAAAGATACGCAGTATTTT. Encoded protein: CASSLDSGEAGVAKDTQYF.